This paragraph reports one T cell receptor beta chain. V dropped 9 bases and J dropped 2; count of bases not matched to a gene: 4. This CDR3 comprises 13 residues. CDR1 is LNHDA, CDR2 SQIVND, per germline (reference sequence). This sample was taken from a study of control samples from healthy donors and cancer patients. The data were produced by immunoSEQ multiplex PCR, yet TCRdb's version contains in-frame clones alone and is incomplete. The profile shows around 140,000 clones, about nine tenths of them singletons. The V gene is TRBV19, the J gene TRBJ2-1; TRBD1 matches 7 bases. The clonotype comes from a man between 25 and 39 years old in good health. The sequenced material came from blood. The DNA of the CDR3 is TGTGCCAGCCGACAGGGCCCCTACAATGAGCAGTTCTTC. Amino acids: CASRQGPYNEQFF. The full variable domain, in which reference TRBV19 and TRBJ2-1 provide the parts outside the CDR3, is DGGITQSPKYLFRKEGQNVTLSCEQNLNHDAMYWYRQDPGQGLRLIYYSQIVNDFQKGDIAEGYSVSREKKESFPLTVTSAQKNPTAFYLCASRQGPYNEQFFGPGTRLTVL.